Given below is one T cell receptor (beta chain) in context. Its matching antigen is unknown. The protocol was immunoSEQ multiplex PCR, while the TCRdb copy is restricted to in-frame clones and leaves out a portion. The sample shows some 41,000 clones, 91% of them seen only once. This sample is drawn from a study of T cells in localized non-small cell lung cancer. Germline CDR1 and CDR2: MNHNY and SVGAGI (reference sequence). Trimming removed 8 bases at V and 4 bases at J, with 20 bases between. This CDR3 comprises 15 residues. Whole-study findings and limits: Clonality of T cells reached its maximum in uninvolved adjacent lung, surpassing tumor. Because researchers sequenced only one region of the tumor, heterogeneity is still possible. When the top 100 tumor clones were examined, a median around 58 of them also appeared in the adjacent lung, which was paired and uninvolved.

The origin of this receptor is a woman aged 40-69 years with stage II lung adenocarcinoma. The gene calls are TRBV6-6 and TRBJ1-2, with no clear D. Sequencing was performed on PBMCs, taken before any cancer treatment. CDR3 loop: CASRFGPVPAYGYTF. DNA of the CDR3: TGTGCCAGCCGATTTGGGCCAGTCCCCGCCTATGGCTACACCTTC.